The rows below give T cell receptor beta chains drawn from one sample of a study of cytotoxic CD8 clonotypes in ibrutinib-treated CLL. TCRdb's table, derived via immunoSEQ multiplex PCR, lists solely in-frame clones and lacks some. Of 150,000 or so clones in the sample, more than 75% were seen once. This material consisted of PBMCs, taken after 36 months of ibrutinib treatment. All receptors derive from a human donor with chronic lymphocytic leukemia. CDR3s include the opening cysteine and the closing phenylalanine or tryptophan. D genes are given only for firm matches. For some rows the clone size is stated as once, few or many, or as a class when expanded; others skip it.

NA,TRBV5-1,TRBD1,TRBJ1-2,CASSSTGALYGYTF,TGCGCCAGCAGCTCAACAGGGGCACTGTATGGCTACACCTTC
NA,TRBV5-1,NA,TRBJ2-2,CASSLPIGPGELFF,TGCGCCAGCAGCTTGCCCATAGGGCCCGGGGAGCTGTTTTTT
NA,TRBV5-1,TRBD2,TRBJ2-1,CASSWSGGRSNEQFF,TGCGCCAGCAGCTGGAGCGGGGGGCGTTCCAATGAGCAGTTCTTC
NA,TRBV25-1,NA,TRBJ2-3,CASSDFGGSSTDTQYF,TGTGCCAGCAGTGATTTTGGCGGATCTAGCACAGATACGCAGTATTTT
once,TRBV30,NA,TRBJ2-6,CAWSLLPGANVLTF,TGTGCCTGGAGTCTTCTCCCCGGGGCCAACGTCCTGACTTTC
NA,TRBV7-9,TRBD2,TRBJ2-3,CASSPRRGLRTDTQYF,TGTGCCAGCAGCCCTCGGCGGGGGTTACGCACAGATACGCAGTATTTT
NA,TRBV13,NA,TRBJ2-7,CASSQGVYYEQYF,TGTGCCAGCAGCCAAGGTGTCTACTACGAGCAGTACTTC
NA,TRBV7-9,NA,TRBJ1-3,CASSSGAGSNTIYF,TGTGCCAGCAGTTCCGGAGCAGGGTCAAACACCATATATTTT
NA,TRBV4-1,TRBD1,TRBJ2-7,CASSHGRDRSTPWAYEQYF,TGCGCCAGCAGCCATGGCCGGGACAGGTCAACTCCTTGGGCCTACGAGCAGTACTTC
NA,TRBV18,NA,TRBJ1-4,CASSTVATNEKLFF,TGTGCCAGCTCCACAGTCGCAACTAATGAAAAACTGTTTTTT
NA,TRBV7-9,TRBD1,TRBJ1-6,CASSLGQGYNSPLHF,TGTGCCAGCAGCTTAGGACAGGGCTATAATTCACCCCTCCACTTT
NA,TRBV7-3,TRBD2,TRBJ2-3,CASATGGPGDTQYF,TGTGCCAGCGCGACGGGAGGGCCTGGAGATACGCAGTATTTT
NA,TRBV2,NA,TRBJ2-5,CASSDTVEGWQETQYF,TGTGCCAGCAGCGATACCGTTGAGGGGTGGCAAGAGACCCAGTACTTC
NA,TRBV5-4,TRBD1,TRBJ2-7,CASSLIGTGLYEQYF,TGTGCCAGCAGCTTGATCGGGACAGGGCTCTACGAGCAGTACTTC
once,TRBV14,NA,TRBJ1-1,CASSQVVSLNTEAFF,TGTGCCAGCAGCCAAGTAGTCAGCTTGAACACTGAAGCTTTCTTT
NA,TRBV7-9,NA,TRBJ2-7,CASSFVGGTDEQYF,TGTGCCAGCAGCTTCGTAGGGGGGACCGACGAGCAGTACTTC
NA,TRBV5-1,NA,TRBJ2-3,CASSPGGTDTQYF,TGCGCCAGCAGCCCGGGGGGCACAGATACGCAGTATTTT
NA,TRBV19,NA,TRBJ2-7,CASSIRGGGEQYF,TGTGCCAGTAGTATAAGGGGGGGCGGCGAGCAGTACTTC
few,TRBV4-1,TRBD1,TRBJ1-2,CASRGTGHYGYTF,TGCGCCAGCAGAGGGACAGGGCACTATGGCTACACCTTC
NA,TRBV4-1,NA,TRBJ2-2,CASSWSGVLNSGELFF,TGCGCCAGCAGCTGGAGCGGCGTCTTAAATTCCGGGGAGCTGTTTTTT
NA,TRBV4-1,NA,TRBJ1-1,CASSQANTEAFF,TGCGCCAGCAGCCAAGCCAACACTGAAGCTTTCTTT
NA,TRBV7-9,NA,TRBJ2-3,CASRNFTVGGHTDTQYF,TGTGCCAGCAGAAATTTCACGGTCGGGGGACACACAGATACGCAGTATTTT
few,TRBV7-2,NA,TRBJ1-5,CASRLLNQPQHF,TGTGCCAGCAGACTACTTAATCAGCCCCAGCATTTT
many,TRBV28,TRBD1,TRBJ2-2,CASSLSPTGKTGELFF,TGTGCCAGCAGTTTATCCCCGACAGGGAAAACCGGGGAGCTGTTTTTT
NA,TRBV6-5,NA,TRBJ1-2,CASSYRDRRVDGYTF,TGTGCCAGCAGTTACCGGGACCGACGAGTTGATGGCTACACCTTC
NA,TRBV25-1,NA,TRBJ1-4,CASSDFRVESEKLFF,TGTGCCAGCAGTGATTTCAGGGTCGAAAGTGAAAAACTGTTTTTT
NA,TRBV7-9,NA,TRBJ1-2,CASSQLTGTLNYGYTF,TGTGCCAGCAGCCAACTTACAGGGACATTGAACTATGGCTACACCTTC
NA,TRBV7-8,NA,TRBJ1-5,CASSLEGIGRQPQHF,TGTGCCAGCAGCTTAGAGGGGATCGGACGGCAGCCCCAGCATTTT
NA,TRBV30,NA,TRBJ1-5,CAWSESNDQPQHF,TGTGCCTGGAGTGAGAGCAATGACCAGCCCCAGCATTTT
NA,TRBV6-1,NA,TRBJ1-1,CASRGPPPNTEAFF,TGTGCCAGCAGAGGTCCCCCCCCGAACACTGAAGCTTTCTTT
few,TRBV19,TRBD1,TRBJ2-7,CASSTWTGVGEQYF,TGTGCCAGTAGTACCTGGACAGGGGTTGGCGAGCAGTACTTC
once,TRBV5-5,NA,TRBJ2-7,CASSLLQVSSYEQYF,TGTGCCAGCAGCTTGTTACAAGTCAGCTCCTACGAGCAGTACTTC
NA,TRBV19,NA,TRBJ2-7,CASSITYEQYF,TGTGCCAGTAGTATAACCTACGAGCAGTACTTC
NA,TRBV5-4,TRBD2,TRBJ2-1,CASSSLAGVYNEQFF,TGTGCCAGCAGTTCACTAGCGGGGGTTTACAATGAGCAGTTCTTC
few,TRBV7-3,NA,TRBJ2-3,CASSSTSSTDTQYF,TGTGCCAGCAGCTCCACCAGTAGCACAGATACGCAGTATTTT
NA,TRBV18,NA,TRBJ2-2,CASSPPSKELFF,TGTGCCAGCTCACCCCCGTCGAAGGAGCTGTTTTTT
NA,TRBV6-6,NA,TRBJ1-1,CASSYDGQNTEAFF,TGTGCCAGCAGCTATGACGGGCAGAACACTGAAGCTTTCTTT
NA,TRBV6-1,NA,TRBJ2-2,CASSEGEGPGELFF,TGTGCCAGCAGTGAAGGCGAAGGGCCCGGGGAGCTGTTTTTT
NA,TRBV2,NA,TRBJ1-3,CASSEDAGGNTIYF,TGTGCCAGCAGTGAAGATGCGGGAGGAAACACCATATATTTT
NA,TRBV18,TRBD1,TRBJ1-4,CASSWTGDEKLFF,TGTGCCAGCTCCTGGACAGGGGATGAAAAACTGTTTTTT
NA,TRBV13,NA,TRBJ2-1,CASSEIGTRHNEQFF,TGTGCCAGCAGCGAAATCGGGACTCGCCACAATGAGCAGTTCTTC
NA,TRBV7-9,NA,TRBJ2-3,CASNAPGLSTDTQYF,TGTGCCAGCAACGCACCGGGGCTCAGCACAGATACGCAGTATTTT
NA,TRBV6-1,NA,TRBJ2-7,CASSPRFRGYEQYF,TGTGCCAGCTCCCCTAGGTTTAGGGGCTACGAGCAGTACTTC
NA,TRBV4-1,NA,TRBJ1-5,CASSQSGGQGGQPQHF,TGCGCCAGCAGCCAATCGGGGGGGCAGGGAGGTCAGCCCCAGCATTTT
NA,TRBV7-8,TRBD2,TRBJ2-7,CASSLAISRGPSGPKREQYF,TGTGCCAGCAGCTTAGCGATTTCCCGAGGGCCTAGCGGGCCTAAAAGGGAGCAGTACTTC
once,TRBV18,NA,TRBJ1-4,CASSPWTESNEKLFF,TGTGCCAGCTCACCATGGACAGAAAGTAATGAAAAACTGTTTTTT
NA,TRBV28,NA,TRBJ1-5,CASREPSNQPQHF,TGTGCCAGCAGGGAACCAAGCAATCAGCCCCAGCATTTT
NA,TRBV11-2,TRBD1,TRBJ2-1,CASTPGQGLGNEQFF,TGTGCCAGCACCCCGGGACAGGGGCTAGGCAATGAGCAGTTCTTC
NA,TRBV2,NA,TRBJ2-3,CASSAGARDTQYF,TGTGCCAGCAGTGCGGGAGCGAGGGATACGCAGTATTTT
NA,TRBV2,TRBD1,TRBJ1-2,CASSSVTGLGRSYTF,TGTGCCAGCAGTTCTGTGACAGGGCTCGGGAGGAGCTACACCTTC
NA,TRBV5-1,NA,TRBJ2-1,CASSLWFGGVGNEQFF,TGCGCCAGCAGCTTGTGGTTTGGCGGGGTGGGCAATGAGCAGTTCTTC
few,TRBV28,NA,TRBJ2-2,CASSYGEHLNTGELFF,TGTGCCAGCAGCTATGGCGAACACCTAAACACCGGGGAGCTGTTTTTT
NA,TRBV2,NA,TRBJ2-2,CASSNSDHTGELFF,TGTGCCAGCAGTAATTCGGACCACACCGGGGAGCTGTTTTTT
NA,TRBV19,TRBD2,TRBJ2-1,CASSSQAGVGQFF,TGTGCCAGTAGTTCCCAAGCGGGGGTTGGGCAGTTCTTC
NA,TRBV6-1,NA,TRBJ2-1,CASSDPRHLHEQFF,TGTGCCAGCAGTGATCCCCGACATCTGCATGAGCAGTTCTTC